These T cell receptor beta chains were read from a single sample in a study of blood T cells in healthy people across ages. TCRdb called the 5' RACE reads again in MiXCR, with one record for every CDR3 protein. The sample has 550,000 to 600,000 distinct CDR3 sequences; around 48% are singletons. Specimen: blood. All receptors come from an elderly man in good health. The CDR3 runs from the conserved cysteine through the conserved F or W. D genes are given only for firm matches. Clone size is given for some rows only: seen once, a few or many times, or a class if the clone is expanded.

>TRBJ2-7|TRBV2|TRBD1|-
CASLTGPYEQYF
TGTGCCAGTTTGACAGGGCCCTACGAGCAGTACTTC
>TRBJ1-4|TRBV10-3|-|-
CAISEGRSDEKLFF
TGTGCCATCAGTGAAGGTAGATCAGATGAAAAACTGTTTTTT
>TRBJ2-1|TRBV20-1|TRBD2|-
CSAWEAGGRRNEQFF
TGCAGTGCATGGGAGGCGGGAGGGCGCCGGAATGAGCAGTTCTTC
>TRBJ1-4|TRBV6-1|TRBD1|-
CASSPLPGQGQLFF
TGTGCCAGCAGTCCCCTACCGGGACAGGGTCAACTGTTTTTT
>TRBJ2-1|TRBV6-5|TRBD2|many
CASSYSPAGDYNEQFF
TGTGCCAGCAGTTACTCCCCAGCGGGGGACTACAATGAGCAGTTCTTC
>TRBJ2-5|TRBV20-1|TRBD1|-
CSASAQGEYQETQYF
TGCAGTGCTAGCGCACAGGGGGAGTACCAAGAGACCCAGTACTTC
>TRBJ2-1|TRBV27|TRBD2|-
CASSMGLAVKVDNEQFF
TGTGCCAGCAGTATGGGACTAGCGGTTAAAGTAGACAATGAGCAGTTCTTC
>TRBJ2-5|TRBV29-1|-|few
CSVLRTGSETQYF
TGCAGCGTCCTGAGGACGGGCTCAGAGACCCAGTACTTC
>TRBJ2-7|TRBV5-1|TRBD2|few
CASSPREGGTYEQYF
TGCGCCAGCAGCCCGAGGGAGGGAGGAACCTACGAGCAGTACTTC
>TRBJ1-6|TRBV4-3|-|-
CASSQDRQGGSPLHF
TGCGCCAGCAGCCAAGATCGCCAGGGTGGTTCACCCCTCCACTTT
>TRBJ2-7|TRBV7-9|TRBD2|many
CASSLAGAGIYEQYF
TGTGCCAGCAGCTTAGCTGGAGCGGGGATCTACGAGCAGTACTTC
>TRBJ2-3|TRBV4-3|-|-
CASSQAGVGSTDTQYF
TGCGCCAGCAGCCAAGCGGGCGTCGGCTCCACAGATACGCAGTATTTT
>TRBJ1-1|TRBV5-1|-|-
CASSVSPSNTEAFF
TGCGCCAGCAGTGTCAGTCCTTCGAACACTGAAGCTTTCTTT
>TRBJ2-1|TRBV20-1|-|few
CSATQAGNEQFF
TGCAGTGCTACACAAGCAGGCAATGAGCAGTTCTTC
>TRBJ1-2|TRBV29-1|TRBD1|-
CSGRDRGNYGYTF
TGCAGCGGGAGGGACAGGGGTAACTATGGCTACACCTTC
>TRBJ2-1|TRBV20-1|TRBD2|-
CSALGLAGYNEQFF
TGCAGTGCTCTCGGACTAGCGGGGTACAATGAGCAGTTCTTC
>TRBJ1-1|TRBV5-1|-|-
CASSSPTGMDGEAFF
TGCGCCAGCAGCTCCCCGACAGGAATGGACGGTGAAGCTTTCTTT
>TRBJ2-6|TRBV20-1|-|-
CSARVGISGANVLTF
TGCAGTGCTAGAGTCGGGATCTCTGGGGCCAACGTCCTGACTTTC
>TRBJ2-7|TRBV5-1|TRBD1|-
CASSWVGQGDDEQYF
TGCGCCAGCAGCTGGGTGGGACAGGGAGACGACGAGCAGTACTTC
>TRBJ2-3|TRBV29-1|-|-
CSVVRLGGSTDTQYF
TGCAGCGTTGTAAGGTTGGGTGGATCCACAGATACGCAGTATTTT
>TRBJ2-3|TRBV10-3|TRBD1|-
CAISTTPGQGGTDTQYF
TGTGCCATCAGCACTACCCCGGGACAGGGAGGCACAGATACGCAGTATTTT
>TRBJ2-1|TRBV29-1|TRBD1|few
CSVQDVTGDYNEQFF
TGCAGCGTCCAAGATGTGACAGGGGATTACAATGAGCAGTTCTTC
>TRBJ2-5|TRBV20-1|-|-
CSARAEVGETQYF
TGCAGTGCTAGAGCCGAGGTGGGGGAGACCCAGTACTTC
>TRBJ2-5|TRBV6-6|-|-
CARTPWGAGPPETQYF
TGTGCCCGCACGCCCTGGGGTGCGGGACCGCCAGAGACCCAGTACTTC
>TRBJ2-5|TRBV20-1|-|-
CSAVPVFVAVGEETQYF
TGCAGTGCTGTCCCTGTCTTCGTGGCGGTGGGAGAAGAGACCCAGTACTTC
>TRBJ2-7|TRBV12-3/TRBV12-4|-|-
CTSTTGVIGAEQYF
TGTACCAGCACCACGGGGGTGATAGGGGCCGAGCAGTACTTC
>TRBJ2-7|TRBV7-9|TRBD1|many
CASSFDRDEQYF
TGTGCCAGCAGCTTTGACAGGGACGAGCAGTACTTC
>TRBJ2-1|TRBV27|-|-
CASSHARGSYNEQFF
TGTGCCAGCAGTCACGCCCGGGGGTCCTACAATGAGCAGTTCTTC
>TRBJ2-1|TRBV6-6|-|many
CASTLQGLGYNEQFF
TGTGCCAGCACCTTACAGGGACTGGGCTACAATGAGCAGTTCTTC
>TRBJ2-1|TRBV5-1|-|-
CASSPQIGEDDEQFF
TGCGCCAGCAGCCCTCAGATAGGGGAGGACGATGAGCAGTTCTTC
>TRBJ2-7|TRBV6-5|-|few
CASSYPPPDLSYEQYF
TGTGCCAGCAGTTACCCGCCACCTGATTTGTCCTACGAGCAGTACTTC
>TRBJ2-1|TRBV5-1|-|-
CASSLGRRTGINSNEQFF
TGCGCCAGCAGCTTGGGCCGTAGAACAGGGATTAATTCAAATGAGCAGTTCTTC
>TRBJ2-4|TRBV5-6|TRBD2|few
CASSPGRAGTLAKNIQYF
TGTGCCAGCAGCCCGGGGAGGGCGGGGACCTTAGCCAAAAACATTCAGTACTTC
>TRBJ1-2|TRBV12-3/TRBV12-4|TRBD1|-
CASSEHSTGTYGYTF
TGTGCCAGCAGTGAACACTCGACAGGGACCTATGGCTACACCTTC
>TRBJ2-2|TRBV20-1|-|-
CSARDWQGNTGELFF
TGCAGTGCTAGAGATTGGCAGGGGAACACCGGGGAGCTGTTTTTT
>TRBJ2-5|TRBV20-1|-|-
CSAPKGGNQETQYF
TGCAGTGCTCCGAAGGGCGGGAATCAAGAGACCCAGTACTTC
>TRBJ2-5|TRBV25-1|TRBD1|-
CASSELRGRWETQYF
TGTGCCAGCAGTGAATTGAGGGGGCGTTGGGAGACCCAGTACTTC
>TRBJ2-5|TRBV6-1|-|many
CASGRKRDPLGSARETQYF
TGTGCCAGCGGACGAAAAAGGGACCCCCTCGGTAGCGCCCGAGAGACCCAGTACTTC
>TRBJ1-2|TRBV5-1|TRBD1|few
CASRRDRGIDGYTF
TGCGCCAGCCGGAGAGACAGGGGTATTGATGGCTACACCTTC
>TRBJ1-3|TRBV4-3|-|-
CASSQTYTTNSGNTIYF
TGCGCCAGCAGCCAAACCTACACCACCAACTCTGGAAACACCATATATTTT
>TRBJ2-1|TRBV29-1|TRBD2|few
CSAGTSGRVDEQFF
TGCAGCGCAGGGACTAGCGGGAGGGTCGATGAGCAGTTCTTC
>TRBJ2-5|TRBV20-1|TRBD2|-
CSARDYRTSGFQETQYF
TGCAGTGCTAGAGATTACCGGACTAGCGGGTTTCAAGAGACCCAGTACTTC
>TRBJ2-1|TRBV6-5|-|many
CASKARGNEQFF
TGTGCCAGCAAGGCCCGTGGAAATGAGCAGTTCTTC
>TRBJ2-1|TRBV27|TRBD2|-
CASSLWGSGRNEQFF
TGTGCCAGCAGTTTATGGGGTAGCGGGAGGAATGAGCAGTTCTTC
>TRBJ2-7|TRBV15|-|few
CATSSGPTYEQYF
TGTGCCACCAGCAGCGGGCCCACCTACGAGCAGTACTTC
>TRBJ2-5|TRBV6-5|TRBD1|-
CASRRTGVGGEQYF
TGTGCCAGCAGGCGGACAGGGGTTGGGGGTGAGCAGTACTTC
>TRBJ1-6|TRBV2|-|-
CASSEMGAGSSPLHF
TGTGCCAGCAGTGAAATGGGGGCAGGGAGTTCACCCCTCCACTTT
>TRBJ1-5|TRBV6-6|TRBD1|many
CASSSGQGQSNQPQHF
TGTGCCAGCAGCTCGGGACAGGGGCAAAGCAATCAGCCCCAGCATTTT
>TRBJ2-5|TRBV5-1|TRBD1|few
CASSQGQGPRREQYF
TGCGCCAGCAGCCAAGGACAGGGCCCTAGGAGGGAGCAGTACTTC
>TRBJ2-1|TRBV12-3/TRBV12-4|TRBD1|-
CASSSTGSFVYNEQFF
TGTGCCAGCAGTTCGACAGGGAGTTTTGTCTACAATGAGCAGTTCTTC
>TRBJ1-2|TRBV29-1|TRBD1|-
CSVEAQGAGYGYTF
TGCAGCGTTGAAGCACAGGGGGCGGGTTATGGCTACACCTTC
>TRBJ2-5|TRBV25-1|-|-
CATAKFLYQETQYF
TGTGCCACCGCGAAATTTCTGTACCAAGAGACCCAGTACTTC
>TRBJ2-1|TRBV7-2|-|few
CASSLAQMADGGQFF
TGTGCCAGCAGCTTAGCCCAGATGGCGGATGGGGGGCAGTTCTTC
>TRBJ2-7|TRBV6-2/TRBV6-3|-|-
CASSMGLGGEQYF
TGTGCCAGCAGTATGGGACTCGGAGGGGAGCAGTACTTC
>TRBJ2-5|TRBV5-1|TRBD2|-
CASSLVGAGDLMSMETQYF
TGCGCCAGCAGCTTGGTCGGAGCGGGAGACCTAATGTCAATGGAGACCCAGTACTTC